The rows below give T cell receptor beta chains drawn from one sample of a study of T cells expressing NK-cell markers. With the 5' RACE reads reprocessed, TCRdb shows one record per CDR3 protein and no DNA. The sample has 300,000 to 500,000 distinct CDR3 sequences. Sequencing used blood T cells: a sorted CD56 or NKG2C T cell subset, CD4+ or CD8+ T cells, or bulk PBMC T cells (not recorded which). The receptors come from a woman between 50 and 59 years old in good health. Each CDR3 is given with its conserved first and last residue. Fields, in order: V gene, J gene, CDR3 protein.

v_gene: TRBV25-1
j_gene: TRBJ1-3
CDR3aa: CASRRTAGNTIYF

v_gene: TRBV5-6
j_gene: TRBJ2-1
CDR3aa: CASSKRELNEQFF

v_gene: TRBV12-3/TRBV12-4
j_gene: TRBJ2-1
CDR3aa: CASGSSVSGPWGGNEQFF

v_gene: TRBV6-6
j_gene: TRBJ2-3
CDR3aa: CASSPQAVGTDTQYF

v_gene: TRBV14
j_gene: TRBJ2-1
CDR3aa: CASSQVGGTSEFF

v_gene: TRBV28
j_gene: TRBJ1-2
CDR3aa: CASRTNYGYTF

v_gene: TRBV5-1
j_gene: TRBJ2-2
CDR3aa: CASSLGLAGPGELFF

v_gene: TRBV29-1
j_gene: TRBJ1-3
CDR3aa: CSVEGGGFGNTIYF

v_gene: TRBV2
j_gene: TRBJ2-3
CDR3aa: CASSEGLAGMVPDTQYF

v_gene: TRBV5-1
j_gene: TRBJ1-3
CDR3aa: CASSLAGGQLSSGNTIYF

v_gene: TRBV3-1
j_gene: TRBJ2-7
CDR3aa: CASSQGGTLLYEQYF

v_gene: TRBV7-6
j_gene: TRBJ1-1
CDR3aa: CASSYREGIAFF

v_gene: TRBV11-2
j_gene: TRBJ2-5
CDR3aa: CASSLDPRGAETQYF

v_gene: TRBV4-1
j_gene: TRBJ2-7
CDR3aa: CASSHKDGSSYEQYF

v_gene: TRBV7-2
j_gene: TRBJ2-4
CDR3aa: CASSLIELQNIQYF

v_gene: TRBV15
j_gene: TRBJ2-5
CDR3aa: CATMGDQKETQYF

v_gene: TRBV7-8
j_gene: TRBJ2-1
CDR3aa: CASSTVQNEQFF

v_gene: TRBV7-8
j_gene: TRBJ2-1
CDR3aa: CASSGTWDEQFF

v_gene: TRBV7-9
j_gene: TRBJ2-2
CDR3aa: CASSLVAGANTGELFF

v_gene: TRBV10-1
j_gene: TRBJ2-1
CDR3aa: CASSRTGFEQFF

v_gene: TRBV10-3
j_gene: TRBJ2-5
CDR3aa: CAISEGTWETQYF

v_gene: TRBV20-1
j_gene: TRBJ1-5
CDR3aa: CSARDLDRDSNQPQHF

v_gene: TRBV20-1
j_gene: TRBJ2-4
CDR3aa: CSARDRGGVRSSLAKNIQYF

v_gene: TRBV5-1
j_gene: TRBJ2-3
CDR3aa: CASSSPGLTDTQYF

v_gene: TRBV29-1
j_gene: TRBJ2-3
CDR3aa: CSLREGATDTQYF

v_gene: TRBV6-4
j_gene: TRBJ2-1
CDR3aa: CASSDAADHNEQFF

v_gene: TRBV7-2
j_gene: TRBJ2-1
CDR3aa: CASHAPEWRYNEQFF

v_gene: TRBV5-1
j_gene: TRBJ2-1
CDR3aa: CASCREDSSYNEQFF

v_gene: TRBV14
j_gene: TRBJ2-1
CDR3aa: CASSLLARFAYNEQFF

v_gene: TRBV11-3
j_gene: TRBJ2-7
CDR3aa: CASSLVGVAGYEQYF

v_gene: TRBV7-9
j_gene: TRBJ1-5
CDR3aa: CASSLWGEQGTNQPQHF

v_gene: TRBV4-2
j_gene: TRBJ2-1
CDR3aa: CASSQDRKREGHHEQFF

v_gene: TRBV27
j_gene: TRBJ2-1
CDR3aa: CASSLFGLTSGRSNEQFF

v_gene: TRBV3-1
j_gene: TRBJ2-7
CDR3aa: CASSQAGAGGPYEQYF

v_gene: TRBV29-1
j_gene: TRBJ2-1
CDR3aa: CSGRGGSSYNEQFF

v_gene: TRBV5-1
j_gene: TRBJ2-7
CDR3aa: CASSLVPLAGVDEQYF

v_gene: TRBV28
j_gene: TRBJ2-5
CDR3aa: CASSPHAGETQYF

v_gene: TRBV4-2
j_gene: TRBJ2-1
CDR3aa: CASSQAPTSAEQFF

v_gene: TRBV24-1
j_gene: TRBJ2-3
CDR3aa: CATSEGLAGATDTQYF

v_gene: TRBV3-1
j_gene: TRBJ2-1
CDR3aa: CASSRAIAAGSYNEQFF

v_gene: TRBV5-1
j_gene: TRBJ2-3
CDR3aa: CASSYRFGDTQYF

v_gene: TRBV18
j_gene: TRBJ1-2
CDR3aa: CASSQPLYGYTF

v_gene: TRBV3-1
j_gene: TRBJ2-7
CDR3aa: CASSQAAGIGPHEQYF

v_gene: TRBV25-1
j_gene: TRBJ2-2
CDR3aa: CASSATVYAGELFF

v_gene: TRBV20-1
j_gene: TRBJ2-7
CDR3aa: CSASDRTPKAYEQYF

v_gene: TRBV5-1
j_gene: TRBJ1-5
CDR3aa: CASSRSVDQPQHF

v_gene: TRBV4-1
j_gene: TRBJ2-7
CDR3aa: CASSPSRVLSPMTRAYEQYF

v_gene: TRBV3-1
j_gene: TRBJ2-5
CDR3aa: CASSLLASGQETQYF

v_gene: TRBV5-1
j_gene: TRBJ2-5
CDR3aa: CASSLAGRLETQYF

v_gene: TRBV20-1
j_gene: TRBJ2-1
CDR3aa: CSAREGSGGGHEQFF

v_gene: TRBV7-6
j_gene: TRBJ2-1
CDR3aa: CASSSRVPRRGSNEQFF

v_gene: TRBV11-2
j_gene: TRBJ2-2
CDR3aa: CASSAGQGVGTGELFF

v_gene: TRBV11-3
j_gene: TRBJ2-3
CDR3aa: CASSPRAGAGTDTQYF

v_gene: TRBV6-1
j_gene: TRBJ2-1
CDR3aa: CASSGTRVTNEQFF

v_gene: TRBV7-9
j_gene: TRBJ2-3
CDR3aa: CASSRRLSGSSTDTQYF

v_gene: TRBV27
j_gene: TRBJ1-5
CDR3aa: CASASYSNQPQHF

v_gene: TRBV7-3
j_gene: TRBJ1-2
CDR3aa: CASSETLTAGYTF

v_gene: TRBV27
j_gene: TRBJ1-1
CDR3aa: CASSLFAARGQGWKRTPEAFF

v_gene: TRBV20-1
j_gene: TRBJ1-1
CDR3aa: CSATRERMNTEAFF

v_gene: TRBV3-1
j_gene: TRBJ1-1
CDR3aa: CASSLDQGFLTEAFF